These 5 T cell receptor beta chains came from one sample sequenced in a study of T cell responses to AZD1222 COVID-19 vaccine. Produced via immunoSEQ multiplex PCR; TCRdb's table is partial and in-frame only. The data hold roughly 82,000 clones, with approximately 85% observed a single time. The material was peripheral blood, obtained on day 0 of AZD1222 vaccination. These receptors all come from an adult in good health.

In its sample, this clone was seen a few times. The chain joins TRBV7-9 to TRBJ2-3; D is possibly TRBD1 (6 bases). V lost 5 bases and J 13 bases, leaving 16 bases between the germline ends. CDR1 is SEHNR and CDR2 is FQNEAQ in the germline V gene (reference sequence). The CDR3 totals 12 residues. CDR3 sequence (DNA): TGTGCCAGCAGCCCTCAGGGGAGCTTCGAGTATTTT. Protein: CASSPQGSFEYF.

The V call is TRBV10-1, the J call TRBJ2-3, with TRBD2 matching over 12 bases. Per germline, CDR1 WNHNN and CDR2 SYGVQD (reference sequence). This CDR3 has 16 amino acids. V shed 9 bases and J 2 bases; nucleotides not matched to a gene: 9. In DNA, the CDR3 is TGCGCCAGACAATCGACTAGCGGGGGCAACACAGATACGCAGTATTTT. Translation gives CARQSTSGGNTDTQYF.

The chain carries TRBV28 and TRBJ1-1, with D hard to call. V was clipped by 4 bases and J by 3 bases, with 9 bases between them. The CDR3 is 13 amino acids. Germline CDR1 and CDR2: MDHEN and SYDVKM. In nucleotides, the CDR3 is TGTGCCAGCAGTTCTCAGCCCCACACTGAAGCTTTCTTT. Translating it yields CASSSQPHTEAFF.

This chain uses TRBV9 with TRBJ1-4; 9 positions agree with TRBD1. CDR3 length: 13 residues. Germline V gene sequence: CDR1 SGDLS, CDR2 YYNGEE. J was trimmed by 8 bases and V by 7 bases; bases with no gene match: 6. The CDR3 spells CASSDRGEEKLFF. CDR3 DNA sequence: TGTGCCAGCTCGGACAGGGGTGAAGAAAAACTGTTTTTT.

The CDR3 sequence is CASSRRGVGHEQFF. In DNA form, the CDR3 reads TGTGCCAGCAGCCGGCGCGGGGTAGGACATGAGCAGTTCTTC. The chain is built from TRBV3-1 (or the pseudogene TRBV3-2) and TRBJ2-1; a weak D match, TRBD2 (6 bases). Trimming took off 4 bases at V and 8 bases at J, with 15 bases between the two ends. The CDR3 spans 14 residues. Per germline, CDR1 LGHDT and CDR2 YNNKEL (reference sequence).